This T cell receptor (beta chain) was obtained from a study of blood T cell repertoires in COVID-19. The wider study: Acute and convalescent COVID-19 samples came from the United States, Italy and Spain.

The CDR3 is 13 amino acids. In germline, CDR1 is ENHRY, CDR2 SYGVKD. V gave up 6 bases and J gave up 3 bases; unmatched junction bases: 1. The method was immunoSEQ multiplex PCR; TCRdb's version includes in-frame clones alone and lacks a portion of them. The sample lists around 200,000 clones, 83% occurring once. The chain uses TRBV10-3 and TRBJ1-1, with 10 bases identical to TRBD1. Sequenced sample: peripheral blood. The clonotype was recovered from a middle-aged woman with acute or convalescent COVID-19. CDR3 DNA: TGTGCCATCAGAGGACAGGGGGACACTGAAGCTTTCTTT. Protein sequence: CAIRGQGDTEAFF.